The 19 T cell receptor beta chains listed next were all sequenced from one sample in a study of Graves' ophthalmopathy and Graves' hyperthyroidism. The study amplified TCR beta CDR3 regions using RNA transcripts. First-round RT-PCR employed HTBI primers, with a second-round multiplex PCR after it. TCRdb re-called the multiplex PCR reads through MiXCR, storing one row per CDR3 protein. The repertoire holds 740,000 or so distinct CDR3 sequences, with approximately 40% as singletons. The sample comprised peripheral blood. These receptors were collected from an adult man with Graves' ophthalmopathy.

This clonotype was observed many times. The chain employs TRBV7-3 and TRBJ1-1, with TRBD1 as a possible D gene (6 bases). The CDR3 extends over 13 amino acids. V was clipped by 7 bases and J by 3 bases, with 12 bases between them. Germline CDR1 SGHTA, CDR2 FQGTGA. The CDR3: CASKLPGDTEAFF. DNA of the CDR3: TGTGCCAGCAAACTACCAGGGGACACTGAAGCTTTCTTT.

This chain uses TRBV10-3 with TRBJ1-2; D call uncertain. V lost 6 bases and J 6 bases, leaving 11 bases between the germline ends. The CDR3 is 12 amino acids. CDR1 and CDR2 from the germline V gene are ENHRY and SYGVKD. The CDR3 DNA follows: TGTGCCATCAGACAGACGGACGATGGCTACACCTTC. Encoded protein: CAIRQTDDGYTF.

This chain links TRBV20-1 with TRBJ1-5, with unresolved D. Deletions cut 6 bases from V and 0 bases from J, with 9 bases between. Germline V CDR1 and CDR2: DFQATT, SNEGSKA (reference sequence). This CDR3 is 13 amino acids long. CDR3 region: CSARHHSNQPQHF. CDR3 coding DNA: TGCAGTGCCCGACATCATAGCAATCAGCCCCAGCATTTT.

The chain uses TRBV25-1 and TRBJ2-7; D gene unclear. The CDR3 spans 12 residues. Per the germline V gene, CDR1 is MGHDK and CDR2 is SYGVNS. Written as DNA, the CDR3 is TGTGCTAGAGAGAAGAGCTCCTACGAGCAGTACTTC. Translating it yields CAREKSSYEQYF.

The chain couples TRBV7-9 to TRBJ2-5; a possible D gene is TRBD1 (6 bases). Trimming removed 5 bases from V and 7 bases from J, with 26 bases in between. From germline, CDR1 is SEHNR and CDR2 FQNEAQ (reference sequence). This CDR3 is 17 amino acids long. The CDR3 loop is CASSVNRAAGTTGTQYF. DNA of the CDR3: TGTGCCAGCAGCGTAAACAGGGCAGCCGGGACCACCGGGACCCAGTACTTC.

This clonotype appeared once. The chain carries TRBV2 and TRBJ2-7, with D possibly called TRBD1 or TRBD2 (7 bases each). Per the germline V gene, CDR1 is SNHLY and CDR2 is FYNNEI. This CDR3 has 22 amino acids. V was clipped by 0 bases and J by 3 bases, with 33 bases between them. The CDR3 DNA is TGTGCCAGCAGTGAAGCCTTCAGGGGGGGACAAAGGGCTTTTTTTTTCGGCTACGAGCAGTACTTC. This encodes CASSEAFRGGQRAFFFGYEQYF. Full variable domain (remainder filled in from reference TRBV2 and TRBJ2-7): EPEVTQTPSHQVTQMGQEVILRCVPISNHLYFYWYRQILGQKVEFLVSFYNNEISEKSEIFDDQFSVERPDGSNFTLKIRSTKLEDSAMYFCASSEAFRGGQRAFFFGYEQYFGPGTRLTVT.

This clonotype was seen more than once but under ten times. The chain combines TRBV15 with TRBJ2-7; 8 bases agree with TRBD2. After removal of 2 bases from V and 4 bases from J, the junction contained 13 bases not matched to a gene. The germline V gene encodes CDR1 LNHNV and CDR2 YYDKDF (reference sequence). The CDR3 spans 17 residues. This CDR3 is CATSRSPRASGFYEQYF. Written as DNA, the CDR3 is TGTGCCACCAGCAGAAGCCCCCGGGCTAGCGGGTTTTACGAGCAGTACTTC.

This clonotype came up a few times. This rearrangement joins TRBV5-4 to TRBJ2-7; no definite D call. Germline V CDR1 and CDR2: SGHNT, YYREEE (reference sequence). CDR3 length: 15 residues. Trimming pared 0 bases from V and 2 bases from J, leaving 12 bases between. CDR3 coding DNA: TGTGCCAGCAGCTTGGGGACGGCGTTACCCTACGAGCAGTACTTC. Its protein is CASSLGTALPYEQYF. The whole variable domain, filled in from reference TRBV5-4 and TRBJ2-7, reads ETGVTQSPTHLIKTRGQQVTLRCSSQSGHNTVSWYQQALGQGPQFIFQYYREEENGRGNFPPRFSGLQFPNYSSELNVNALELDDSALYLCASSLGTALPYEQYFGPGTRLTVT.

At least ten counts were recorded for this clonotype. The V gene is TRBV2, the J gene TRBJ1-4; D not certain. The CDR3 consists of 12 residues. Germline CDR1 SNHLY, CDR2 FYNNEI. Trimming cost V 1 base and J 11 bases, with 8 bases left between them. CDR3 region: CASSEGVYKLFF. CDR3 coding DNA: TGTGCCAGCAGTGAAGGGGTATACAAACTGTTTTTT.

This chain connects TRBV4-2 to TRBJ2-7, with 10 bases lining up with TRBD2. This CDR3 is built from 15 residues. Looked up from germline, CDR1 is LGHNA and CDR2 is YNFKEQ. V shed 2 bases and J 5 bases; nucleotides not matched to a gene: 6. The CDR3 DNA is TGTGCCAGCAGCCAAACAGCGGGAGGGCCCGACGAGCAGTACTTC. Its protein is CASSQTAGGPDEQYF.

The genes are TRBV9 and TRBJ2-5; 7 bases line up with TRBD2. In germline, CDR1 is SGDLS, CDR2 YYNGEE. V dropped 0 bases and J dropped 5; count of bases not matched to a gene: 4. The length of the CDR3 is 14 residues. DNA of the CDR3: TGTGCCAGCAGCGTAGCCTGGGGAGGGGAGACCCAGTACTTC. Translated, it gives CASSVAWGGETQYF.

A word on this clonotype: The CDR3 ends on some other residue instead of the conserved phenylalanine or tryptophan, so this is likely a read error. The V gene is TRBV20-1, the J gene TRBJ1-1; possibly TRBD1 for D (6 bases). This CDR3 region has 15 residues. V lost 3 bases to trimming and J lost 4 bases, with 18 bases between them. Germline lookup yields CDR1 DFQATT and CDR2 SNEGSKA (reference sequence). CDR3 bases: TGCAGTGCTAGGGTTAGGGGGTGGGGCGGCACTGAAGCTTTCTCT. It translates to CSARVRGWGGTEAFS.

V and J are TRBV9 and TRBJ2-7; TRBD2 matches 14 bases. V gave up 4 bases and J gave up 2 bases; unmatched junction bases: 11. Germline CDR1 reads SGDLS; CDR2 reads YYNGEE. The CDR3 contains 18 residues. The CDR3 protein is CASSPGLAGAHLPYEQYF. The CDR3 DNA sequence: TGTGCCAGCAGCCCGGGACTAGCGGGAGCTCATTTACCCTACGAGCAGTACTTC. Complete variable domain (other parts from reference TRBV9 and TRBJ2-7): DSGVTQTPKHLITATGQRVTLRCSPRSGDLSVYWYQQSLDQGLQFLIQYYNGEERAKGNILERFSAQQFPDLHSELNLSSLELGDSALYFCASSPGLAGAHLPYEQYFGPGTRLTVT.

V usage is TRBV4-3 and J usage is TRBJ1-6, with 10 bases that match TRBD1. This CDR3 has 15 amino acids. J was trimmed by 6 bases and V by 4 bases; bases with no gene match: 3. Germline V CDR1 and CDR2: LGHNA, YSLEER. The CDR3 nucleotides are TGCGCCAGCAGCCCGGGACAGGGGATTAATTCACCCCTCCACTTT. The encoded protein is CASSPGQGINSPLHF.

V and J are TRBV18 and TRBJ2-5; TRBD2 might be the D (5 bases). Germline V lookup: CDR1 KGHSH, CDR2 LQKENI. The CDR3 is made up of 15 amino acids. Trimming cost V 2 bases and J 5 bases, with 15 bases left between them. This CDR3 reads CASSPTEGSRETQYF. CDR3 coding DNA: TGTGCCAGCTCACCAACGGAAGGGAGTCGGGAGACCCAGTACTTC.

This clonotype was detected a few times. The DNA for the CDR3 is TGTGCCAGCAGCTTGGCTCTTTCGGCAACTAATGAAAAACTGTTTTTT. This codes for CASSLALSATNEKLFF. The chain employs TRBV7-2 and TRBJ1-4; no clear D gene. The germline V gene encodes CDR1 SGHTA and CDR2 FQGNSA. This CDR3 spans 16 amino acids. With 3 bases removed from V and 0 bases from J, the gap between germline ends came to 11 bases.

This clonotype was observed many times. This chain connects TRBV7-2 to TRBJ2-7; D is unresolved. The CDR3 spans 14 residues. The V end was cut by 5 bases, the J end by 3 bases, with 14 bases between. CDR1 is SGHTA and CDR2 is FQGNSA in the germline V gene. In DNA, the CDR3 is TGTGCCAGCAGCCGTACGGACCTAGGCTACGAGCAGTACTTC. It is translated as CASSRTDLGYEQYF.

This rearrangement joins TRBV7-9 to TRBJ2-2; possibly TRBD1 or TRBD2 for D (7 bases each). There are 17 residues in the CDR3. Trimming removed 7 bases from V and 6 bases from J, with 24 bases in between. Germline V gene lookup returns CDR1 SEHNR and CDR2 FQNEAQ (reference sequence). CDR3 protein: CASNDGGEGAYPGELFF. As DNA, the CDR3 is TGTGCCAGCAACGATGGAGGGGAGGGGGCGTACCCCGGGGAGCTGTTTTTT.

The chain carries TRBV11-2 and TRBJ1-5; 10 nucleotides line up with TRBD1. Germline V gene data show CDR1 as SGHAT and CDR2 as FQNNGV. Unmatched junction bases numbered 10, after V lost 6 bases and J lost 5 bases. The CDR3 consists of 16 residues. The CDR3: CASSSDTGTGDQPQHF. The CDR3 DNA is TGTGCCAGCAGTTCGGACACCGGGACAGGGGATCAGCCCCAGCATTTT.